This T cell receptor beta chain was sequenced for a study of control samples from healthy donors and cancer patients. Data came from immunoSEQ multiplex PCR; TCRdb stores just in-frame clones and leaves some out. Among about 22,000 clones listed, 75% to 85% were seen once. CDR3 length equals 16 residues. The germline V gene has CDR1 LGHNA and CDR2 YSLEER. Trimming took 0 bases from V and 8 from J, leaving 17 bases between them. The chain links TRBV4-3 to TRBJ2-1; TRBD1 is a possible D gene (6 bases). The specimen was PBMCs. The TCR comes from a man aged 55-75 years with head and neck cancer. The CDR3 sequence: CASSQDLGAQRDEQFF. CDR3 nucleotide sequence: TGCGCCAGCAGCCAAGACCTGGGGGCGCAGAGGGATGAGCAGTTCTTC.